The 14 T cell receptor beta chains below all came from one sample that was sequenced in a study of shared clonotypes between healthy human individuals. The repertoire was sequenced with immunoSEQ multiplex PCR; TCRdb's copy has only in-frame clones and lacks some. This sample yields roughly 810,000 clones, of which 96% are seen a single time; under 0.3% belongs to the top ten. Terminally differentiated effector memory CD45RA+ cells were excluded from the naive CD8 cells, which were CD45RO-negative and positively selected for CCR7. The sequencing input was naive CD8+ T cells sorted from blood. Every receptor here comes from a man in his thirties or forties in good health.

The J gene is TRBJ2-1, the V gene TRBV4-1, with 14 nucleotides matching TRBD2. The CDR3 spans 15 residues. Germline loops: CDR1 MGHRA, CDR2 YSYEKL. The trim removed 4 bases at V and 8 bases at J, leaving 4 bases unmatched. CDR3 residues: CASSRLAGGPHEQFF. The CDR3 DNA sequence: TGCGCCAGCAGCCGACTAGCGGGAGGGCCCCATGAGCAGTTCTTC.

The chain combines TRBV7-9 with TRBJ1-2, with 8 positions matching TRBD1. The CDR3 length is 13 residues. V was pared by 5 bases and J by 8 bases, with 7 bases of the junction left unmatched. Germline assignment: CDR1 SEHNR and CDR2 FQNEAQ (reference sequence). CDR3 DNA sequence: TGTGCCAGCAGCGAGACAGGGGCGGCAGGCTACACCTTC. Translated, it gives CASSETGAAGYTF. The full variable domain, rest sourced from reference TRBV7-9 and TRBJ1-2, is DTGVSQNPRHKITKRGQNVTFRCDPISEHNRLYWYRQTLGQGPEFLTYFQNEAQLEKSRLLSDRFSAERPKGSFSTLEIQRTEQGDSAMYLCASSETGAAGYTFGSGTRLTVV.

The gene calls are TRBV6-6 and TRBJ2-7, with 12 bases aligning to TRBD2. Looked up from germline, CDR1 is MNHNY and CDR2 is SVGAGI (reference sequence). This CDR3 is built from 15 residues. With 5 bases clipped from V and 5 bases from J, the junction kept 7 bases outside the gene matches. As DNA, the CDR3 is TGTGCCAGCAGTCCTACGACTAGCGGGAGTCACGAGCAGTACTTC. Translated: CASSPTTSGSHEQYF.

The CDR3 sequence: CASSLGDWQPQHF. The DNA for the CDR3 is TGTGCCAGCAGCTTAGGCGATTGGCAGCCCCAGCATTTT. The V gene is TRBV11-2, the J gene TRBJ1-5; no firm D call. CDR1 is SGHAT, CDR2 FQNNGV, per germline. The ends were cut back, 1 base at V and 7 bases at J, with 8 bases in the middle. The CDR3 has 13 amino acids.

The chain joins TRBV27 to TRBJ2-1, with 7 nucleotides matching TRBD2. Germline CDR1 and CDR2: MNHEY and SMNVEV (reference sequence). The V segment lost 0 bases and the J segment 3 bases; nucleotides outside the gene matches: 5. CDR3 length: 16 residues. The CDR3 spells CASSLSSSGHYNEQFF. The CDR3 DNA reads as TGTGCCAGCAGTTTATCGTCTAGCGGCCACTACAATGAGCAGTTCTTC.

CDR3 loop: CASSYSAGSQSTF. The CDR3 nucleotides are TGTGCCAGCAGTTACTCCGCAGGGTCCCAATCAACCTTC. The rearrangement uses TRBV6-5 and TRBJ1-2, with a tentative D call TRBD1 (5 bases). In germline, CDR1 is MNHEY, CDR2 SVGAGI. This CDR3 is 13 amino acids long. V was pared by 0 bases and J by 14 bases, with 16 bases between.

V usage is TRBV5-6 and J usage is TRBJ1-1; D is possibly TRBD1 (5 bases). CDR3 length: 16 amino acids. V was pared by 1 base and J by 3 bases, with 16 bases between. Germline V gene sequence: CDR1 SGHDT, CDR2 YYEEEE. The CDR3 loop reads CASSLSLGDRYTEAFF. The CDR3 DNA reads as TGTGCCAGCAGCTTGTCGTTGGGGGATCGGTACACTGAAGCTTTCTTT.

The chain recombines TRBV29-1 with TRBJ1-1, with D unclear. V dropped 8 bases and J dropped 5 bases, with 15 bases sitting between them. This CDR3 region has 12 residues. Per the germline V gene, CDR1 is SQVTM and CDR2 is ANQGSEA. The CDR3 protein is CSTLKGGTEAFF. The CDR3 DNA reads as TGCAGCACTTTAAAGGGTGGAACTGAAGCTTTCTTT.

CDR3 bases: TGTGCCAGCAGCTTCCCTGACAGGGTCGGTCGAGAGACCCAGTACTTC. Its protein is CASSFPDRVGRETQYF. The chain joins TRBV5-5 to TRBJ2-5, with TRBD1 matching 7 bases. The trim removed 2 bases at V and 4 bases at J, leaving 11 bases unmatched. The CDR3 runs 16 residues. The germline V gene encodes CDR1 SGHKS and CDR2 YYEKEE (reference sequence).

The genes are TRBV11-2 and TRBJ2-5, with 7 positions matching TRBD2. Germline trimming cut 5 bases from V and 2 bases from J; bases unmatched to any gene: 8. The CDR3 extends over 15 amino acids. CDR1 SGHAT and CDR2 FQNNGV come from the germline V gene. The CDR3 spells CASSTGLEEQETQYF. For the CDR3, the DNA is TGTGCCAGCAGCACCGGACTAGAGGAACAAGAGACCCAGTACTTC. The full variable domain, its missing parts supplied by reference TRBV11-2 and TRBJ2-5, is EAGVAQSPRYKIIEKRQSVAFWCNPISGHATLYWYQQILGQGPKLLIQFQNNGVVDDSQLPKDRFSAERLKGVDSTLKIQPAKLEDSAVYLCASSTGLEEQETQYFGPGTRLLVL.

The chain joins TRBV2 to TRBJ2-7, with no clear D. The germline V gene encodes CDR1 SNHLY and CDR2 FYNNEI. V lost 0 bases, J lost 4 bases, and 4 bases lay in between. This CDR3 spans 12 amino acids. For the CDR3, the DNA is TGTGCCAGCAGTGAAGCCCGTTACGAGCAGTACTTC. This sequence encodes CASSEARYEQYF.

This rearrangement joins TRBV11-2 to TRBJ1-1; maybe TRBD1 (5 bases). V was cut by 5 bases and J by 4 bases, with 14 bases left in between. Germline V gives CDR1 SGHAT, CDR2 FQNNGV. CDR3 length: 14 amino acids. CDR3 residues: CASSGRGAGTEAFF. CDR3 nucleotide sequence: TGTGCCAGCAGCGGCCGGGGCGCGGGCACTGAAGCTTTCTTT.

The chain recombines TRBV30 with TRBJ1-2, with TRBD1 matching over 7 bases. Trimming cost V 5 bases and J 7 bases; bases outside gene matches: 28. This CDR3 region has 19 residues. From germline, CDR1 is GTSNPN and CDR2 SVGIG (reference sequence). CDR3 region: CAWYRRVTRGAGDRAGYTF. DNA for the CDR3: TGTGCCTGGTATCGTCGGGTGACGAGGGGAGCGGGCGACAGGGCTGGCTACACCTTC. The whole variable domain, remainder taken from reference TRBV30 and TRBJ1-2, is SQTIHQWPATLVQPVGSPLSLECTVEGTSNPNLYWYRQAAGRGLQLLFYSVGIGQISSEVPQNLSASRPQDRQFILSSKKLLLSDSGFYLCAWYRRVTRGAGDRAGYTFGSGTRLTVV.

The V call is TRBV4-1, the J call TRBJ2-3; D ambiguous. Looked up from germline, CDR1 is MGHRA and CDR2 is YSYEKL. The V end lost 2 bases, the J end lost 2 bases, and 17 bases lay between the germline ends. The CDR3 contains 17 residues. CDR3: CASSQLAVTYITDTQYF. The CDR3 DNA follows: TGCGCCAGCAGCCAACTGGCCGTGACCTATATCACAGATACGCAGTATTTT.